These 5 T cell receptor beta chains were all obtained from the same sample, sequenced in a study of blood T cell repertoires in COVID-19. Here immunoSEQ multiplex PCR was the method, and the copy in TCRdb shows in-frame clones only, minus some. The sample has roughly 59,000 clones; more than 75% are singletons. Source material: peripheral blood. These receptors all stem from a man aged 80 or over with acute or convalescent COVID-19.

The rearrangement joins TRBV28 to TRBJ2-1; D may be TRBD1 (5 bases). CDR1 is MDHEN and CDR2 is SYDVKM in the germline V gene. The CDR3 is 17 residues long. V was trimmed by 5 bases and J by 4 bases, leaving 21 bases between them. The CDR3 here is CASSPPPAVGAYNEQFF. The DNA of the CDR3 is TGTGCCAGCAGTCCCCCGCCGGCGGTAGGGGCTTACAATGAGCAGTTCTTC.

The CDR3 DNA reads TGTGCCAGTAGTATCCCAGGGGCCGGTGAAAAACTGTTTTTT. The encoded protein is CASSIPGAGEKLFF. V gene TRBV19 combines with J gene TRBJ1-4, with a weak D call TRBD1 (6 bases). This CDR3 is built from 14 residues. From germline, CDR1 is LNHDA and CDR2 SQIVND (reference sequence). V was pared by 3 bases and J by 7 bases, with 12 bases between.

The J gene is TRBJ1-2, the V gene TRBV5-1; 9 nucleotides match TRBD1. V gave up 4 bases and J gave up 5 bases; unmatched junction bases: 3. CDR1 and CDR2 from the germline V gene are SGHRS and YFSETQ. This CDR3 is 13 amino acids long. The CDR3 DNA sequence: TGCGCCAGCAGCCCCGACAGGGGGTATGGCTACACCTTC. Translation gives CASSPDRGYGYTF.

The CDR3 bases are TGTGCCAGTAGTGCTGCTACCCCGGGATTCAATGAGCAGTTCTTC. Its translation: CASSAATPGFNEQFF. J is TRBJ2-1 and V is TRBV19; possibly TRBD2 for D (5 bases). Germline CDR1 is LNHDA and CDR2 is SQIVND (reference sequence). CDR3 size: 15 residues. V lost 5 bases to trimming and J lost 6 bases, with 17 bases between them.

The chain links TRBV5-6 to TRBJ1-5; 8 bases are shared with TRBD1. The length of the CDR3 is 17 residues. V lost 0 bases, J lost 0 bases, and 5 bases stayed unmatched. The germline CDR1 and CDR2 sequences are SGHDT and YYEEEE. CDR3: CASSLGQGLYSNQPQHF. For the CDR3, the DNA is TGTGCCAGCAGCTTGGGACAGGGGCTCTATAGCAATCAGCCCCAGCATTTT.